The subject of this entry is one T cell receptor (beta chain). In this sample, this clonotype turned up many times. Its antigen is not yet known. Nothing much larger sits one base from this clone, and base qualities are not available. According to the study, the label for this sample's time point signals: newly diagnosed GD, antithyroid drugs for less than 3 months. For both TCR sequencing and RNA sequencing, RNA was extracted from PBMCs in TRIzol. The diagnosis of Graves' disease followed American Thyroid Association guidelines. Recruitment of patients was carried out at an endocrinology department in Xi'an, China. From each patient, 8 to 10 milliliters of peripheral blood was collected into an EDTA anticoagulant tube. Ficoll Paque Plus density gradient separation was used to isolate PBMCs, and no additional T cell sorting was done. An Agilent 2100 Bioanalyzer and agarose gel were used to check RNA quality, while a NanoDrop 2000 measured RNA concentration.

This specimen belongs to a study of regulatory T cells in long-lasting Graves disease (TCRdb year 2021). Study-level background: Newly diagnosed Graves' disease patients had taken antithyroid drugs for less than 3 months. TCR sequencing covered approximately 13 persistent and approximately 20 newly diagnosed Graves' disease patients, some 35 samples in total. Persistent Graves' disease patients were compared with newly diagnosed Graves' disease patients by peripheral blood TCR sequencing and RNA sequencing. The study took place in China and was registered as a clinical trial.

The germline V and J ends show losses of 5 bases and 0 bases respectively, and no gene match explains 4 bases of the junction. The CDR3, cysteine through phenylalanine, is 15 amino acids long. The sequence is cut down to CDR3 DNA, 45 bases in frame from base 1. CDR1 and CDR2 were assigned from the germline V gene as MNHNS and SASEGT. What the authors observed across the whole study: Persistent patients shared more public clonotypes among themselves (fewer than 3,000) than newly diagnosed patients did (about 970). The small sample size was acknowledged by the authors as a limitation that may reduce accuracy. Persistent disease showed preferential use of TRBV28, TRBJ1-2 and TRBJ2-5, whereas newly diagnosed disease favored TRBV20-1 and TRBJ2-1. The study examined only peripheral blood because the primary lesion, thyroid tissue, could not be accessed. Sequencing and analysis were limited to the TCR beta chain. Lower TCR Shannon entropy and fewer highly expanded clones were observed in persistent Graves' disease patients than in newly diagnosed patients, which suggested clonal expansion.

Preparation of the library involved multiplex PCR. TCRdb shows the sequencer as Illumina HiSeq 4000. TCR beta libraries were built with iRepertoire HTBI primers and Arm-PCR amplification of CDR3 regions. Before sequencing, the PCR products went through gel purification. The authors processed their data as follows. Gene usage analysis of CDR3 amino acid clonotypes used the roughly 62 TRBV and 12 to 15 TRBJ segments found across samples. COPE and FqMerger were used to merge the filtered high-quality paired reads into contigs. Contigs were aligned with BLAST to IMGT TRBV, TRBD and TRBJ reference genes, and CDR3 was defined per IMGT. Any clonotype with a frequency above 0.1% was classified as a highly expanded clone. Shannon entropy was used to measure repertoire diversity, and the Gini coefficient was used to measure V-J evenness. Public clonotypes were defined as clonotypes shared by more than one individual. The public sequencing data were trimmed at Q25 with fastp and processed into clonotypes with MiXCR by TCRdb, which kept only in-frame beta chains. Here each entry gathers all rows of one CDR3 protein and keeps the most common genes and DNA. These V and J calls derive from TCRdb rather than the authors' analysis. The sample includes under 400,000 distinct CDR3 sequences, with around 17% observed a single time. The biggest ten clones account for about 27% of the sample.

The same data also contributed to another study, on T cells in Graves' hyperthyroidism and ophthalmopathy. From the second report: Graves' hyperthyroidism was defined as stable when no progression to ophthalmopathy occurred over 18 months of follow-up. Hyperthyroidism patients were aged 18 to 65 years and newly diagnosed, with disease duration of less than 2 months. Any patient with an uncontrolled infection, another autoimmune disease, pregnancy or lactation was excluded. Clinical symptoms, serum thyroxine and TRAb, thyroid ultrasound, and orbital computed tomography formed the basis for the diagnoses. The TCR CDR3 was subjected to a first round of RT-PCR using the HTBI primer set and the Qiagen OneStep RT-PCR kit. Blood samples also contained most of the expanded thyroid clonotypes (frequency above 0.001), which suggests that blood repertoires may reflect thyroid immune responses. A model built on a 13 V-J signature distinguished ophthalmopathy from stable hyperthyroidism, reaching approximately 89% sensitivity and around 82% specificity in cross-validation and 80%/75% in testing. In validation, the model predicted progression to ophthalmopathy with approximately 69% sensitivity and less than 80% specificity, a median of about 6 months before onset. TCR V-J signatures able to tell the groups apart were searched for in a discovery cohort of 100 patients, of whom 40 to 45 had Graves' ophthalmopathy and around 58 had stable Graves' hyperthyroidism. An independent validation cohort of under 20 hyperthyroidism patients and more than 15 patients who later progressed to ophthalmopathy tested prospective prediction of ophthalmopathy. The 90 to 100 discovery patients were randomly divided into training and test sets at a 7:3 ratio. Thyroid tissue and blood T-cell repertoires from six or seven Graves' hyperthyroidism patients were also compared in the study. After sampling, hyperthyroidism patients received methimazole starting at 30 mg daily, and ophthalmopathy patients received high-dose intravenous methylprednisolone. Libraries were constructed in a second round of multiplex PCR, after which size selection and purification were performed. Paired-end sequencing of the libraries was performed with 100 bp reads on an Illumina HiSeq2000. SOAPnuke was used to process the raw data, throwing out any read that contained adapters or uncalled bases, had a mean Phred below 15, or lacked an exact constant-primer or identifier match. High-quality paired reads were merged using COPE v1.2.5, and each unique nucleotide sequence was defined as a clonotype. MiTCR v1.1 was used to align clonotypes to the IMGT TRBV, TRBD and TRBJ reference segments. The analysis included only V-J combinations with a frequency above 0.0001, which together covered over 98% of the repertoires. The TCS score was defined as the ratio of F50 (clonal expansion) to E x V (chaos), calculated using BLOSUM62-based TCRdist between CDR3 peptides within each V-J. Welch's t-statistics and random forest reduced approximately 520 V-J features to fewer than 15, which were used in a naive Bayes classifier (R e1071). Sample size was not statistically predetermined, and investigators were not blinded to group allocation. The paper reports TCR Vbeta CDR3 sequencing of fewer than 150 peripheral blood samples: approximately 43 ophthalmopathy, fewer than 80 hyperthyroidism and 17 progressor patients.

This chain is built from TRBV6-1 and TRBJ1-5; 7 bases in the junction line up with TRBD1. This receptor was taken from a man aged 35 to 55 with Graves disease. Donor details come from another sample of the same person, matched by shared clones. The material sequenced was peripheral blood mononuclear cells (PBMCs), taken at new diagnosis, from a patient treated with antithyroid drugs. The CDR3 protein sequence reads: CASSKGQYSNQPQHF. In nucleotide form, the sequence is TGTGCCAGCAGTAAGGGACAGTATAGCAATCAGCCCCAGCATTTT.